This T cell receptor beta chain was sequenced during a study of blood T cell repertoires in COVID-19 (TCRdb year 2020). A note on the overall study: Collaborator samples came from the United States, Italy and Spain and covered acute and convalescent phases of COVID-19. The prospective study material was composed of cDNA or gDNA derived from T cells, B-cell-depleted T cells, or PBMCs. The dataset comprised deeply sampled blood TCRbeta repertoires from subjects exposed to, actively infected with, or recovered from COVID-19. The repertoires were released in a freely available public database intended as a resource for research on the immune response to SARS-CoV-2. Samples were obtained from the ongoing ImmuneRACE study (first 160 participants) and from about 1,300 subjects provided by 6 global collaborators. Nearly every sample came with metadata listing a de-identified subject ID, COVID-19 status, age in years and sex. Where HLA class I and class II types were available, the types were taken from metadata supplied by the sample provider, not from assay-based typing.

Each collaborating institution followed its own protocols to collect whole blood in K2EDTA tubes. For TCRbeta analysis, collaborators shipped samples as frozen whole blood, isolated PBMCs, or DNA extracted from either of those sample types. The CDR3 sequence holds 15 residues, the cysteine and phenylalanine included. Only the CDR3 DNA is retained, 45 bases long and in frame from the first base. At the junction V is shortened by 7 bases and J by 8 bases, with 20 bases in between. Via the germline V gene, CDR1 is SNHLY and CDR2 FYNNEI. TCRbeta CDR3 regions were amplified from genomic DNA by means of the immunoSEQ Assay, a bias-controlled multiplex PCR. As for the authors' bioinformatics: Nucleated cell counts per sample were estimated from amplification of reference gene primers within the assay. Sequence reads were collapsed and filtered to measure the absolute abundance of every unique TCRbeta CDR3 rearrangement. For each sample, productive Simpson clonality was calculated as the square root of Simpson's diversity index across productive rearrangements. Drawn from immuneACCESS, this table holds only the in-frame rearrangements with V and J called that TCRdb kept. Clones are partly lost; checked studies trace under half to an unresolved V gene and leave the rest unexplained. The V and J calls and clone size were taken over from that table, and D and trimming were inferred from the DNA. Recorded for this sample are around 300,000 clones; roughly 90% of them occurred a single time. The leading ten clones occupy around 4% of the sample.

What the work shows at the level of the full study, not this receptor alone: The quantity of clinical and demographic metadata differed by source and by participant and was supplied without curation.

Regarding this clone: It has no known antigen specificity. Base-call qualities are not available, and no considerably larger clone is one nucleotide away.

Sequencing was carried out using peripheral blood. The rearranged chain carries TRBV2 and TRBJ1-4, with the identity of the D gene unclear. The TCR sequence derives from a woman aged 45-65 years with active or convalescent COVID-19. The nucleotides read TGTGCCAGCACCTTACTTCAGCGGGCAGCCGAAAAACTGTTTTTT. It translates as CASTLLQRAAEKLFF.